Each of the 8 T cell receptor beta chains below was sequenced from the same sample in a study of blood T cell repertoires in COVID-19. Sequencing was performed with immunoSEQ multiplex PCR; in TCRdb, only in-frame clones are kept and a portion is missing. The sample lists hundreds of thousands of clones, approximately 84% occurring once. The sequenced sample consisted of PBMCs or T cells enriched from blood (not recorded which). These receptors were taken from a woman aged 30 to 39 who had recovered from COVID-19.

The gene calls are TRBV9 and TRBJ1-2, with 12 bases lining up with TRBD1. Germline CDR1 SGDLS, CDR2 YYNGEE. V gave up 4 bases and J gave up 6 bases; unmatched junction bases: 19. The CDR3 totals 19 residues. This chain's CDR3 is CASSPSSTGQGALGDGYTF. The CDR3, as DNA: TGTGCCAGCAGCCCTTCCTCGACGGGACAGGGGGCTCTGGGAGATGGCTACACCTTC.

In this sample, this clone turned up once. The chain links TRBV3-1 (or the pseudogene TRBV3-2) to TRBJ2-3; TRBD1 is a possible D gene (6 bases). Trimming shortened V by 3 bases and J by 2 bases, and 12 bases separated the two germline ends. CDR3 length: 15 residues. From germline, CDR1 is LGHDT and CDR2 YNNKEL (reference sequence). CDR3 bases: TGTGCCAGCAGCCAGATGCAGGGGTCCACAGATACGCAGTATTTT. Translated: CASSQMQGSTDTQYF.

This clone was detected a few times. The rearrangement links TRBV11-2 to TRBJ2-5; TRBD2 matches 11 bases. The V gene's germline CDR1 is SGHAT and CDR2 FQNNGV. Trimming took 4 bases from V and 5 from J; bases not matched to a gene: 12. The CDR3 totals 17 residues. For the CDR3, the DNA is TGTGCCAGCAGCTCCATAGCGGGGGGGCCGAGTGATGAGACCCAGTACTTC. The encoded protein is CASSSIAGGPSDETQYF.

The chain combines TRBV9 with TRBJ2-3, with 13 bases aligning to TRBD2. V dropped 2 bases and J dropped 0; count of bases not matched to a gene: 3. The germline CDR1 and CDR2 sequences are SGDLS and YYNGEE. The CDR3 sequence is 17 residues long. The CDR3, as DNA: TGTGCCAGCAGCGTCGGACTAGCGGGGGCAAGCACAGATACGCAGTATTTT. Its protein is CASSVGLAGASTDTQYF.

This clone was counted once. This CDR3 is CASSPRESVISYEQYF. In nucleotides, the CDR3 is TGTGCCAGCAGCCCCCGGGAGTCGGTCATATCCTACGAGCAGTACTTC. The V call is TRBV7-9, the J call TRBJ2-7; weak D call: TRBD2 (6 bases). The CDR3 loop spans 16 amino acids. CDR1 and CDR2 (germline): SEHNR, FQNEAQ (reference sequence). V was trimmed by 5 bases and J by 1 base, leaving 18 bases between them.

The chain links TRBV2 to TRBJ2-2; weak D call: TRBD2 (5 bases). The CDR3 runs to 14 residues. Germline V gene sequence: CDR1 SNHLY, CDR2 FYNNEI. V lost 8 bases and J lost 7, with 17 bases in between. CDR3 in DNA: TGTGCCAGCGGGCGCCCCGGGGAGAGCGGGGAGCTGTTTTTT. It codes for CASGRPGESGELFF.

The chain employs TRBV5-3 and TRBJ1-5; perhaps TRBD1 as D (5 bases). TRBV5-3 is classed as an ORF, of uncertain function. The CDR3 has 18 amino acids. The V end was cut by 3 bases, the J end by 4 bases, with 23 bases between. The CDR3 DNA reads as TGTGCCAGAAGCTCAGCGGGGGGTATATTGTTGGGAAATCAGCCCCAGCATTTT. Translation: CARSSAGGILLGNQPQHF.

The V and J genes are TRBV4-1 and TRBJ2-1; TRBD1 might be the D (6 bases). V was shortened by 0 bases and J by 1 base, with 7 bases between the two germline ends. Germline assignment: CDR1 MGHRA and CDR2 YSYEKL. The CDR3 runs 15 residues. The CDR3 sequence: CASSQEQGSYNEQFF. The CDR3 DNA reads TGCGCCAGCAGCCAAGAGCAGGGGTCCTACAATGAGCAGTTCTTC.